This passage covers 20 T cell receptor beta chains from one sample sequenced in a study of blood T cells in healthy people across ages. A second PCR, run for roughly 7 to 11 cycles, used a sample-barcoded 5' primer plus a J-beta primer mix. From the 5' RACE reads, TCRdb called clonotypes with MiXCR, one entry per CDR3 protein. The sample holds around 800,000 distinct CDR3 sequences, under 45% seen once. Sample: blood. All receptors come from a man aged 55 to 69 in good health.

The genes are TRBV9 and TRBJ2-5; the match to TRBD2 covers 12 bases. CDR1 is SGDLS and CDR2 is YYNGEE in the germline V gene. J was trimmed by 4 bases and V by 3 bases; bases with no gene match: 4. CDR3 length: 15 residues. CDR3: CASSAGLAGIETQYF. The CDR3 nucleotides are TGTGCCAGCAGCGCAGGACTAGCGGGGATAGAGACCCAGTACTTC.

The chain couples TRBV30 to TRBJ2-5, with unresolved D. The CDR3 loop spans 12 amino acids. Trimming removed 3 bases at V and 0 bases at J, with 5 bases between. Per the germline V gene, CDR1 is GTSNPN and CDR2 is SVGIG (reference sequence). The CDR3 nucleotides are TGTGCCTGGAGCCCGTACCAAGAGACCCAGTACTTC. It codes for CAWSPYQETQYF.

Ten or more counts support this clonotype. V usage is TRBV11-2 and J usage is TRBJ2-7; TRBD1 matches at 9 bases. CDR3 length: 15 residues. J was trimmed by 6 bases and V by 0 bases; bases with no gene match: 6. Germline V gene lookup returns CDR1 SGHAT and CDR2 FQNNGV. The CDR3 region has the DNA TGTGCCAGCAGCTTAGAGCCCGGGACAGGGAGCGAGCAGTACTTC. It is translated as CASSLEPGTGSEQYF.

J is TRBJ1-6 and V is TRBV5-1; the D is unclear. Trimming removed 2 bases at V and 0 bases at J, with 6 bases between. The germline gives CDR1 SGHRS, CDR2 YFSETQ. The CDR3 runs 15 residues. The CDR3 DNA follows: TGCGCCAGCAGCTTTGGAGGCTCCTATAATTCACCCCTCCACTTT. Translating gives CASSFGGSYNSPLHF.

The chain recombines TRBV5-6 with TRBJ2-7; 8 bases are a match to TRBD1. CDR1 SGHDT and CDR2 YYEEEE come from the germline V gene. V was clipped by 4 bases and J by 6 bases; unmatched bases: 12. The CDR3 has 15 amino acids. The CDR3 sequence: CASSPLIDRGGEQYF. CDR3 DNA sequence: TGTGCCAGCAGCCCCCTTATCGACAGGGGTGGCGAGCAGTACTTC.

The V call is TRBV5-5, the J call TRBJ1-2; 7 nucleotides line up with TRBD1. V gave up 1 base and J gave up 6 bases; unmatched junction bases: 6. The germline gives CDR1 SGHKS, CDR2 YYEKEE (reference sequence). There are 14 residues in the CDR3. The CDR3 region has the DNA TGTGCCAGCAGCTTGTTGAGGGGGCGAGATGGCTACACCTTC. It yields the protein CASSLLRGRDGYTF.

A remark on this clonotype: This may be a read error: a much more frequent sequence differs by one nucleotide. The rearrangement uses TRBV7-2 and TRBJ2-3, with unresolved D. The CDR3 spans 12 residues. Germline V lookup: CDR1 SGHTA, CDR2 FQGNSA. The V end lost 6 bases, the J end lost 13 bases, and 17 bases lay between the germline ends. CDR3 amino acids: CASRSLELLKYF. CDR3 in DNA: TGTGCCAGCAGGTCCTTGGAGCTACTGAAGTATTTT.

This clonotype has more than one count but fewer than ten. This chain uses TRBV7-2 with TRBJ2-3, with TRBD2 identical over 12 bases. In germline, CDR1 is SGHTA, CDR2 FQGNSA. Losses at the gene ends were 1 base for V and 14 bases for J; bases not matched to a gene: 7. The CDR3 runs to 14 residues. In nucleotides, the CDR3 is TGTGCCAGCAGCTTAGAAAGGACTAGCGGGGCTCGGTATTTT. Amino acids: CASSLERTSGARYF.

This clonotype was counted a few times. The chain joins TRBV5-1 to TRBJ1-1; D gene unclear. Germline CDR1 and CDR2: SGHRS and YFSETQ. This CDR3 is 14 amino acids long. The V end was cut by 0 bases, the J end by 5 bases, with 11 bases between. This CDR3 reads CASSLGRLQTEAFF. The CDR3 DNA reads TGCGCCAGCAGCTTGGGTCGCTTACAGACTGAAGCTTTCTTT.

This clonotype was seen repeatedly, ten times or more. The rearrangement uses TRBV12-3 or TRBV12-4 and TRBJ2-1, with a weak D call TRBD2 (6 bases). V dropped 8 bases and J dropped 6 bases, with 11 bases sitting between them. This CDR3 is 12 amino acids long. For the CDR3, the DNA is TGTGCCAGCTCGCTAGCGTCCAATGAGCAGTTCTTC. It translates to CASSLASNEQFF.

V is TRBV2 and J is TRBJ2-2; D ambiguous. Germline CDR1 SNHLY, CDR2 FYNNEI. The CDR3 length is 13 residues. V lost 6 bases and J 4 bases, leaving 9 bases between the germline ends. The CDR3 protein is CASSRSGTGELFF. DNA for the CDR3: TGTGCCAGCAGCCGCTCCGGCACCGGGGAGCTGTTTTTT. The whole variable domain, remainder taken from reference TRBV2 and TRBJ2-2, is EPEVTQTPSHQVTQMGQEVILRCVPISNHLYFYWYRQILGQKVEFLVSFYNNEISEKSEIFDDQFSVERPDGSNFTLKIRSTKLEDSAMYFCASSRSGTGELFFGEGSRLTVL.

This clonotype was counted only a few times. The chain carries TRBV9 and TRBJ2-7; maybe TRBD1 (7 bases). Germline V gene sequence: CDR1 SGDLS, CDR2 YYNGEE. The CDR3 is 15 residues long. Trimming took off 0 bases at V and 7 bases at J, with 17 bases between the two ends. The CDR3 loop reads CASSVEGRQGGEQYF. The CDR3 region has the DNA TGTGCCAGCAGCGTAGAAGGCCGTCAGGGGGGTGAGCAGTACTTC.

This clonotype was seen ten or more times. V is TRBV15 and J is TRBJ1-4; D is unclear. In germline, CDR1 is LNHNV, CDR2 YYDKDF (reference sequence). The CDR3 is 15 residues long. Trimming shortened V by 0 bases and J by 5 bases, and 10 bases separated the two germline ends. The CDR3 sequence is CATSRDKGMNEKLFF. CDR3 DNA sequence: TGTGCCACCAGCAGAGATAAGGGTATGAATGAAAAACTGTTTTTT.

This chain joins TRBV2 and TRBJ1-2, with D hard to call. The CDR3 contains 9 residues. The germline gives CDR1 SNHLY, CDR2 FYNNEI. V was clipped by 4 bases and J by 7 bases, with 1 base between them. The CDR3 region has the DNA TGTGCCAGCAGTGGTGGCTACACCTTC. Translation gives CASSGGYTF.

The rearrangement uses TRBV10-3 and TRBJ2-5; TRBD1 is a possible D gene (6 bases). The J call is uncertain, as TRBJ2-7 better fits the DNA end. The CDR3 is made up of 16 amino acids. Per germline, CDR1 ENHRY and CDR2 SYGVKD. CDR3 nucleotides: TGTGCCATCAGTGATAAGACCAGGGGCGCGGGTTACGAGCAGTACTTC. It yields the protein CAISDKTRGAGYEQYF.

Only a few counts were recorded for this clonotype. This sequence joins TRBV12-3 or TRBV12-4 and TRBJ2-1; D is possibly TRBD1 (6 bases). Trimming removed 3 bases at V and 5 bases at J, with 8 bases between. CDR3 length equals 13 residues. The chain's CDR3 is CASSLGANNEQFF. In nucleotides, the CDR3 is TGTGCCAGCAGTTTGGGGGCCAACAATGAGCAGTTCTTC.

This clonotype was observed a few times. The chain couples TRBV7-3 to TRBJ2-5, with 7 bases identical to TRBD1. V shed 5 bases, J shed 0 bases, and the junction held 6 bases outside the gene matches. CDR3 length equals 15 residues. Germline V gene lookup returns CDR1 SGHTA and CDR2 FQGTGA. CDR3 nucleotides: TGTGCCAGCAGCCAACAGGGGTACAACCAAGAGACCCAGTACTTC. It encodes CASSQQGYNQETQYF. The full variable domain, in which reference TRBV7-3 and TRBJ2-5 provide the parts outside the CDR3, is GAGVSQTPSNKVTEKGKYVELRCDPISGHTALYWYRQSLGQGPEFLIYFQGTGAADDSGLPNDRFFAVRPEGSVSTLKIQRTERGDSAVYLCASSQQGYNQETQYFGPGTRLLVL.

The genes are TRBV28 and TRBJ2-5; 7 bases are shared with TRBD2. V dropped 4 bases and J dropped 4; count of bases not matched to a gene: 9. The CDR3 runs 15 residues. The germline V gene has CDR1 MDHEN and CDR2 SYDVKM. CDR3 residues: CASSSGGPQVETQYF. The CDR3 nucleotides read TGTGCCAGCAGTTCGGGGGGTCCTCAGGTAGAGACCCAGTACTTC.

This clonotype was counted between two and nine times. The J gene is TRBJ2-3, the V gene TRBV7-2; D is unresolved. From germline, CDR1 is SGHTA and CDR2 FQGNSA. V gave up 0 bases and J gave up 0 bases, with 13 bases separating them. CDR3 length: 17 amino acids. The CDR3 DNA reads as TGTGCCAGCAGCTTAGCTCGCGGCATCACTAGCACAGATACGCAGTATTTT. Translation gives CASSLARGITSTDTQYF.

This chain links TRBV30 with TRBJ2-3; the D is unclear. V shed 0 bases and J shed 0 bases, with 7 bases lying between them. The CDR3 consists of 14 residues. Germline V gives CDR1 GTSNPN, CDR2 SVGIG (reference sequence). The CDR3 sequence: CAWSVTESTDTQYF. In nucleotides, the CDR3 is TGTGCCTGGAGTGTAACGGAAAGCACAGATACGCAGTATTTT.